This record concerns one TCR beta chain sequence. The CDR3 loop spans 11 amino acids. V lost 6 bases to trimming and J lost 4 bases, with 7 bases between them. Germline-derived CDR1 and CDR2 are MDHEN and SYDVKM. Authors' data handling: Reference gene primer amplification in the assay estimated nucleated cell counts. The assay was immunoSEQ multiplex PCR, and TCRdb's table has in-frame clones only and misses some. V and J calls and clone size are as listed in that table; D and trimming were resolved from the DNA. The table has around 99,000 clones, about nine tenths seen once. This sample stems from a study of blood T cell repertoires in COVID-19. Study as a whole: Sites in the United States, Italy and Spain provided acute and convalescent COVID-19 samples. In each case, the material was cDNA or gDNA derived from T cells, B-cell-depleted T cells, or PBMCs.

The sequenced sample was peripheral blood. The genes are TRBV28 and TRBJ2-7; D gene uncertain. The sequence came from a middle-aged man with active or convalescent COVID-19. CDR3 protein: CASSLGYEQYF. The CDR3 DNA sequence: TGTGCCAGCAGCCTAGGTTACGAGCAGTACTTC.